This T cell receptor (beta chain) appears in the sequencing data of a study of shared clonotypes between healthy human individuals. Trimming shortened V by 5 bases and J by 2 bases, and 8 bases separated the two germline ends. The length of the CDR3 is 13 residues. From germline, CDR1 is MGHDK and CDR2 SYGVNS. Every subset's genomic DNA went evenly onto several immunoSEQ plates. TCRdb keeps only in-frame clones here, not all; method: immunoSEQ multiplex PCR. The data hold approximately 1,500,000 clones, with around 98% observed a single time. The TCR comes from a man aged 25-45 years in good health. Sequencing input: naive CD4+ T cells sorted from blood. This sample's subset: CD45RA+ positively selected. V is TRBV25-1 and J is TRBJ2-3; D gene uncertain. CDR3: CASSKSPTDTQYF. DNA for the CDR3: TGTGCCAGCAGTAAATCACCCACAGATACGCAGTATTTT. The variable domain in full, completed from reference TRBV25-1 and TRBJ2-3, reads EADIYQTPRYLVIGTGKKITLECSQTMGHDKMYWYQQDPGMELHLIHYSYGVNSTEKGDLSSESTVSRIRTEHFPLTLESARPSHTSQYLCASSKSPTDTQYFGPGTRLTVL.